This TCR beta chain came from a study of technical replicates of blood from four donors. Sequenced by immunoSEQ multiplex PCR; TCRdb stores in-frame clones only, minus some. Of more than 65,000 clones listed, 92% are singletons. This receptor was identified in a human donor in good health. The sequencing input was T cells isolated from PBMCs.

CDR3: CASSRSSGGSITEAFF. CDR3 nucleotide sequence: TGTGCCAGTAGTAGATCTTCGGGAGGGAGCATCACTGAAGCTTTCTTT. This chain links TRBV19 with TRBJ1-1; no definite D call. The V gene's germline CDR1 is LNHDA and CDR2 SQIVND (reference sequence). The V and J ends lost 4 bases and 4 bases respectively, with 19 bases between them. This CDR3 has 16 amino acids.